The table lists the clone carrying this T cell receptor beta chain with a few counts. Its antigen remains unidentified. Researchers made TCR cDNA using 5'RACE template switching, and this step added a universal primer site and UMIs. From the 5' RACE reads, TCRdb called clonotypes with MiXCR, one entry per CDR3 protein. The data contain some 320,000 distinct CDR3 sequences, 8.7% of them singletons. The data stem from a study of T cells after yellow fever vaccination. Overall study results and limits: Post-booster reappearance was seen for most primary-vaccination clones (about 96% CD4, about 90% CD8). A small share of clonotypes appeared in both CD4 and CD8 compartments.

The J segment lost 5 bases and the V segment lost 5 bases, leaving 10 bases of the junction unmatched. The CDR3 length is 15 residues. Germline CDR1 MDHEN, CDR2 SYDVKM. The sample consisted of PBMCs, taken on the day of the first yellow fever vaccination. This chain uses TRBV28 with TRBJ2-5, with TRBD1 matching 8 bases. The TCR was taken from a man between 18 and 29 years old who received the YFV17D yellow fever vaccine. CDR3 sequence reads: CASSPPWTGLETQYF. Written as DNA, the CDR3 is TGTGCCAGCAGTCCCCCTTGGACAGGGTTGGAGACCCAGTACTTC.